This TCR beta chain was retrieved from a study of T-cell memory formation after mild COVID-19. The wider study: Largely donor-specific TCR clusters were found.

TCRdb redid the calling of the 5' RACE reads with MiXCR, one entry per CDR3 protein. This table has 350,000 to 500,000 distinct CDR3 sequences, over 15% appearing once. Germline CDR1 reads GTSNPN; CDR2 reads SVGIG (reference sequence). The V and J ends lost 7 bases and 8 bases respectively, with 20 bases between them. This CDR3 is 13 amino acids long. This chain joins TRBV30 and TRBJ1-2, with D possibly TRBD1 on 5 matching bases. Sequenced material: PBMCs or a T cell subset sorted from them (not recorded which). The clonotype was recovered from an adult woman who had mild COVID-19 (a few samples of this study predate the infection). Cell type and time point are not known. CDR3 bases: TGTGCCTTCAAAGGGCTTGGGACGAGGGGCTACACCTTC. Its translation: CAFKGLGTRGYTF. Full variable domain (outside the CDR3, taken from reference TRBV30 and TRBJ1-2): SQTIHQWPATLVQPVGSPLSLECTVEGTSNPNLYWYRQAAGRGLQLLFYSVGIGQISSEVPQNLSASRPQDRQFILSSKKLLLSDSGFYLCAFKGLGTRGYTFGSGTRLTVV.